A single T cell receptor beta chain is shown here with its context. The CDR3 is 12 amino acids. The sample belongs to a study of CD4+ T cells in melanoma. TCRdb's copy holds only in-frame clones and misses some; the assay was immunoSEQ multiplex PCR. Of about 9,600 clones listed, less than 75% are singletons. This clonotype was obtained from a human donor with melanoma. Source material: cells from a culture (not recorded whether cultured in vitro). This chain joins TRBV21-1 and TRBJ2-1; the table's TRBD2 call for D was not verified on the DNA. TRBV21-1 is a pseudogene segment. The CDR3, as DNA: TGTGCCAGGGAGGACTACAACAATGAGCAGTTCTTC. It specifies CAREDYNNEQFF.